The 15 T cell receptor beta chains below were found in one sample sequenced in a study of Ad26.COV2.S vaccination and SARS-CoV-2 variants. Stated treatment: some 20 received Ad26.COV2.S at low or high dose, single or two shots; 5 received placebo; per-sample allocation not given. Collection of the samples took place on day 63 after the first injection of vaccine or placebo. TCRdb's table, derived via immunoSEQ multiplex PCR, lists solely in-frame clones and lacks some. Of hundreds of thousands of clones listed, less than 90% are singletons. This specimen was peripheral blood, taken in a trial of Ad26.COV2.S vaccine versus placebo. The receptor source for this set is a person aged 18-60 years who received the Ad26.COV2.S COVID-19 vaccine or a placebo.

The chain joins TRBV5-4 to TRBJ1-1; D is unclear. This CDR3 has 15 amino acids. Germline values: CDR1 SGHNT, CDR2 YYREEE (reference sequence). V dropped 3 bases and J dropped 2 bases, with 14 bases sitting between them. The CDR3 DNA follows: TGTGCCAGCAGCTGGGTCTCAGGCTATAACACTGAAGCTTTCTTT. Amino acid sequence: CASSWVSGYNTEAFF.

The chain joins TRBV5-1 to TRBJ2-2, with 7 nucleotides matching TRBD1. The germline V gene has CDR1 SGHRS and CDR2 YFSETQ. CDR3 size: 14 residues. Trimming cost V 9 bases and J 5 bases; bases outside gene matches: 10. The CDR3 is CATRGGQGTGELFF. CDR3 nucleotide sequence: TGCGCCACCCGAGGGGGCCAAGGGACCGGGGAGCTGTTTTTT.

The genes are TRBV5-1 and TRBJ2-7; D remains ambiguous. Deletions cut 2 bases from V and 0 bases from J, with 9 bases between. CDR3 length: 14 amino acids. In germline, CDR1 is SGHRS, CDR2 YFSETQ. For the CDR3, the DNA is TGCGCCAGCAGCTTTCAGGTCAGCTCCTACGAGCAGTACTTC. Amino acids: CASSFQVSSYEQYF.

This clone was seen more than once but under ten times. The sample holds other DNA sequences that translate to the same CDR3. The chain employs TRBV4-1 and TRBJ1-5; D may be TRBD1 (6 bases). The V end was cut by 2 bases, the J end by 4 bases, with 6 bases between. The CDR3 length is 13 residues. The germline CDR1 and CDR2 sequences are MGHRA and YSYEKL. The CDR3 protein is CASSQRGNQPQHF. The CDR3 DNA follows: TGCGCCAGCAGCCAAAGGGGGAATCAGCCCCAGCATTTT.

The CDR3 DNA reads as TGTGCCAGTAGTTCTCCTGGGAGGAGGCTCTATGGCTACACCTTC. Protein sequence: CASSSPGRRLYGYTF. This rearrangement joins TRBV19 to TRBJ1-2; no reliable D call. The CDR3 totals 15 residues. Germline V gives CDR1 LNHDA, CDR2 SQIVND (reference sequence). Trimming took off 5 bases at V and 4 bases at J, with 17 bases between the two ends.

The chain joins TRBV7-9 to TRBJ1-2; D ambiguous. The CDR3 runs 13 residues. Germline-derived CDR1 and CDR2 are SEHNR and FQNEAQ (reference sequence). The germline V and J ends were trimmed by 3 bases and 5 bases, with 10 bases remaining between them. The CDR3 nucleotides read TGTGCCAGCAGCTTGGACGTAGGGTATGGCTACACCTTC. The encoded protein is CASSLDVGYGYTF.

V usage is TRBV3-1 (or the pseudogene TRBV3-2) and J usage is TRBJ2-2, with TRBD2 matching over 8 bases. This CDR3 has 20 amino acids. CDR1 LGHDT and CDR2 YNNKEL come from the germline V gene (reference sequence). Losses at the gene ends were 1 base for V and 4 bases for J; bases not matched to a gene: 17. The CDR3 spells CASSQVLPSGGRLGTGELFF. CDR3 in DNA: TGTGCCAGCAGCCAAGTTCTTCCGTCGGGGGGGAGGCTCGGCACCGGGGAGCTGTTTTTT.

This clone occurred once. The chain carries TRBV7-2 and TRBJ2-1; 10 bases are a match to TRBD2. The CDR3 is 15 amino acids. Germline-derived CDR1 and CDR2 are SGHTA and FQGNSA. V lost 1 base and J lost 5; bases outside the gene matches: 2. CDR3 residues: CASSLELAGHNEQFF. CDR3 sequence (DNA): TGTGCCAGCAGCTTAGAACTAGCGGGGCACAATGAGCAGTTCTTC.

In its sample, this clone was seen once. This sequence joins TRBV6-1 and TRBJ2-5; the D is unclear. Germline CDR1 reads MNHNS; CDR2 reads SASEGT. The CDR3 totals 14 residues. V was cut by 2 bases and J by 5 bases, with 12 bases left in between. The CDR3 spells CASSETGSAETQYF. The CDR3 coding sequence is TGTGCCAGCAGTGAAACCGGATCGGCGGAGACCCAGTACTTC.

CDR3 sequence (DNA): TGTGCCAGCACCTCGCCGCCTGGGGGGGGGAGTGAAAAACTGTTTTTT. It is translated as CASTSPPGGGSEKLFF. The chain carries TRBV2 and TRBJ1-4, with D perhaps matching TRBD1 (5 bases). CDR3 length: 16 amino acids. The V gene lost 7 bases and the J gene lost 7 bases, with 22 bases spanning the gap. Germline V gives CDR1 SNHLY, CDR2 FYNNEI.

The gene calls are TRBV27 and TRBJ1-1, with D hard to call. The CDR3 extends over 13 amino acids. Trimming shortened V by 3 bases and J by 0 bases, and 5 bases separated the two germline ends. Per germline, CDR1 MNHEY and CDR2 SMNVEV (reference sequence). CDR3 sequence: CASSFDMNTEAFF. The CDR3, as DNA: TGTGCCAGCAGTTTCGATATGAACACTGAAGCTTTCTTT.

This CDR3 is CASSSQQGAPSPAKLFF. The CDR3, as DNA: TGTGCCAGCAGTTCGCAACAGGGGGCTCCATCTCCGGCGAAACTGTTTTTT. The J gene is TRBJ1-4, the V gene TRBV6-2 or TRBV6-3; 9 bases fit TRBD1. V lost 4 bases, J lost 11 bases, and 17 bases stayed unmatched. This CDR3 comprises 17 residues. Per the germline V gene, CDR1 is MNHEY and CDR2 is SVGEGT.

This chain links TRBV7-3 with TRBJ2-5; no firm D call. The CDR3 runs 14 residues. CDR1 and CDR2 from the germline V gene are SGHTA and FQGTGA. Trimming shortened V by 5 bases and J by 0 bases, and 10 bases separated the two germline ends. The CDR3 reads CASSLDLYQETQYF. The DNA of the CDR3 is TGTGCCAGCAGCCTCGATCTGTACCAAGAGACCCAGTACTTC.

The rearrangement links TRBV11-2 to TRBJ1-6; D unclear. The germline V gene has CDR1 SGHAT and CDR2 FQNNGV. V was shortened by 1 base and J by 1 base, with 11 bases between the two germline ends. The CDR3 sequence is 17 residues long. CDR3 amino acids: CASSLVRAGSYNSPLHF. The CDR3 region has the DNA TGTGCCAGCAGCTTAGTCCGCGCAGGTTCCTATAATTCACCCCTCCACTTT.

The V gene is TRBV15, the J gene TRBJ1-5; the D is unclear. V lost 6 bases, J lost 1 base, and 13 bases lay in between. CDR3 length: 15 amino acids. CDR1 is LNHNV, CDR2 YYDKDF, per germline (reference sequence). DNA of the CDR3: TGTGCCACCAGTCACAAAGGTGGAAGCAATCAGCCCCAGCATTTT. Its protein product is CATSHKGGSNQPQHF.